This passage covers 11 T cell receptor beta chains from one sample sequenced in a study of T cell responses to AZD1222 COVID-19 vaccine. The data were produced by immunoSEQ multiplex PCR, yet TCRdb's version contains in-frame clones alone and is incomplete. Among tens of thousands of clones listed, roughly 85% were seen once. The source was peripheral blood, collected on day 0 of AZD1222 vaccination. These receptors were taken from an adult in good health.

The J gene is TRBJ2-7, the V gene TRBV6-5; the D call may be TRBD1 or TRBD2 (6 bases each). With 6 bases removed from V and 6 bases from J, the gap between germline ends came to 9 bases. Per germline, CDR1 MNHEY and CDR2 SVGAGI. The CDR3 totals 11 residues. This chain's CDR3 is CASSGGSEQYF. CDR3 coding DNA: TGTGCCAGCAGCGGGGGCAGCGAGCAGTACTTC.

The chain employs TRBV29-1 and TRBJ1-2, with no clear D. The CDR3 runs 10 residues. The germline gives CDR1 SQVTM, CDR2 ANQGSEA. V lost 6 bases to trimming and J lost 6 bases, with 8 bases between them. This chain's CDR3 is CSVLLNGYTF. CDR3 sequence (DNA): TGCAGCGTGTTACTCAATGGCTACACCTTC.

The chain combines TRBV9 with TRBJ1-4, with D hard to call. The CDR3 has 15 amino acids. Deletions cut 4 bases from V and 6 bases from J, with 16 bases between. Germline loops: CDR1 SGDLS, CDR2 YYNGEE. The CDR3 bases are TGTGCCAGCAGCCCCGGATTGGGGTGGGATGAAAAACTGTTTTTT. This sequence encodes CASSPGLGWDEKLFF.

The gene calls are TRBV9 and TRBJ1-5, with 9 bases that match TRBD1. The CDR3 is 16 residues long. The germline CDR1 and CDR2 sequences are SGDLS and YYNGEE. With 3 bases clipped from V and 5 bases from J, the junction kept 9 bases outside the gene matches. CDR3: CASSAPSRDRDQPQHF. The CDR3 DNA follows: TGTGCCAGCAGCGCCCCCAGCAGGGACAGGGATCAGCCCCAGCATTTT.

The chain recombines TRBV19 with TRBJ2-7; D remains ambiguous. This CDR3 comprises 14 residues. Trimming removed 2 bases from V and 2 bases from J, with 10 bases in between. Germline V gene data show CDR1 as LNHDA and CDR2 as SQIVND (reference sequence). The DNA of the CDR3 is TGTGCCAGTAGTATAAAAGGCCAGACCTACGAGCAGTACTTC. Translation gives CASSIKGQTYEQYF. The full variable domain, rest sourced from reference TRBV19 and TRBJ2-7, is DGGITQSPKYLFRKEGQNVTLSCEQNLNHDAMYWYRQDPGQGLRLIYYSQIVNDFQKGDIAEGYSVSREKKESFPLTVTSAQKNPTAFYLCASSIKGQTYEQYFGPGTRLTVT.

J is TRBJ2-3 and V is TRBV24-1, with TRBD2 identical over 7 bases. CDR3 length equals 18 residues. V lost 3 bases to trimming and J lost 1 base; unmatched junction nucleotides: 12. In germline, CDR1 is KGHDR, CDR2 SFDVKD. The CDR3 DNA reads as TGTGCCACCAGTGATCCCGGACTAGAGCCCTCTGGCACAGATACGCAGTATTTT. Translation: CATSDPGLEPSGTDTQYF.

This chain connects TRBV6-5 to TRBJ1-1; D gene unclear. This CDR3 region has 12 residues. V was cut by 5 bases and J by 10 bases, with 14 bases left in between. Per germline, CDR1 MNHEY and CDR2 SVGAGI. The CDR3 sequence is CASSQNEKGAFF. In DNA form, the CDR3 reads TGTGCCAGCAGTCAAAACGAGAAGGGAGCTTTCTTT.

This chain links TRBV5-1 with TRBJ2-2; D is perhaps TRBD1 or TRBD2 (6 bases each). The CDR3 length is 15 residues. Deletions cut 0 bases from V and 5 bases from J, with 11 bases between. In germline, CDR1 is SGHRS, CDR2 YFSETQ. CDR3 residues: CASSLGGAQTGELFF. CDR3 bases: TGCGCCAGCAGCTTGGGGGGGGCGCAGACCGGGGAGCTGTTTTTT.

The chain carries TRBV7-2 and TRBJ1-2, with TRBD1 identical over 7 bases. Germline CDR1 reads SGHTA; CDR2 reads FQGNSA. The junction had 12 bases not matched to a gene; V was cut back by 1 base and J by 10 bases. CDR3 length: 15 residues. CDR3 in amino acids: CASSLVGGPGRSYTF. The CDR3 nucleotides read TGTGCCAGCAGCTTAGTAGGGGGCCCTGGGCGATCCTACACCTTC.

This chain uses TRBV10-1 with TRBJ1-1; D is undetermined. Looked up from germline, CDR1 is WNHNN and CDR2 is SYGVQD (reference sequence). The CDR3 extends over 13 amino acids. The V and J ends lost 0 bases and 4 bases respectively, with 6 bases between them. This CDR3 reads CASSESWATEAFF. Here the CDR3 DNA reads TGCGCCAGCAGTGAGTCCTGGGCCACTGAAGCTTTCTTT.

This rearrangement joins TRBV2 to TRBJ2-4; 7 nucleotides agree with TRBD2. The CDR3 consists of 14 residues. With 5 bases clipped from V and 7 bases from J, the junction kept 8 bases outside the gene matches. The V gene's germline CDR1 is SNHLY and CDR2 FYNNEI. The CDR3 nucleotides are TGTGCCAGCAGTAGCGGGGTGGGCATTAACATTCAGTACTTC. Its protein product is CASSSGVGINIQYF.